This is a list of T cell receptor delta chains from one sample in a study of gamma-delta T cells after stem cell transplantation. With CATT, TCRdb re-called clones from the RT-PCR reads. The data contain hundreds of delta-chain clones, 15% to 20% of them singletons. The sample consisted of gamma-delta T cells. Receptors originate from a human donor. It is not recorded whose cells these are; they may come from a transplant donor. The CDR3 runs from the conserved cysteine through the conserved F or W. The D gene is left open where the match is weak.

d_gene | v_gene | CDR3aa
NA | TRDV2 | CACDPLGGSDKLIF
TRDD3 | TRDV2 | CACDRYWGIRGLEDTDKLIF
TRDD3 | TRDV2 | CACDTVGDHTDKLIF
NA | TRDV3 | CAFHQSYTDKLTF